Here is one T cell receptor (beta chain) with its context. Its recognized antigen is unknown. One base away there is no much larger clone; base qualities are not given. The germline V gene (reference sequence) yields DFQATT for CDR1 and SNEGSKA for CDR2. The CDR3 sequence holds 15 residues, the cysteine and phenylalanine included. Kept here is only the CDR3 DNA, which spans 45 bases and is read in frame from base 1. The V end gives up 5 bases and the J end 4 bases, leaving 9 bases in the junction not matched to a gene. The sample belongs to a study of blood T cells in healthy people across ages (dated by TCRdb to the mid-2010s). About the study as a whole: Template switching captured roughly one uniquely barcoded TCR beta cDNA molecule per two T cells in model experiments. Age-related changes in TCR beta repertoire diversity were measured in the study by deep sequencing normalized with unique cDNA molecular identifiers. Four age groups were formed from the donors: young (average approximately 16 years), middle-aged (just under 40), aged (roughly 56) and long-lived (about 80). Donors of different ages were randomly distributed across sequencing lanes to avoid experimental bias. The study analyzed two additional independent replicas of 1 million unique cDNA reads from the same blood draw for two donors, one aged 18 to 30 and one aged 80 or older. Broad study findings and their caveats: As age increased, observed TCR beta diversity per million T cells dropped in a roughly linear way, and a significant reduction was already evident by age 40. The CMV infection status of donors was not known, potentially confounding age-related changes in expanded clonotypes. The percentage of naive T cells measured by flow cytometry correlated strongly with observed TCR beta diversity. Compared with the aged group, more naive CD4+ T cells, fewer expanded clones and increased TCR diversity were shown by the long-lived group, suggesting age selection. Because profiling used bulk unsorted PBMCs, naive and antigen-experienced compartments could not be compared conclusively. Estimates of total diversity from one million sequenced T cells were regarded as lower bounds and underestimates.

Donors were a few dozen systemically healthy Caucasian individuals from Russia aged about 6 to 100 years. Each donor gave 8 to 10 milliliters of peripheral blood, drawn into EDTA-treated Vacutainer tubes. Ficoll-Paque density-gradient centrifugation was used to isolate PBMCs, with at least 6.5 million per sample. Trizol reagent was used to extract total RNA from PBMCs, with at least 6 micrograms per sample. For every donor, an aliquot of PBMCs went through flow cytometry to measure the percentages of naive CD45RAhigh/CD27high T cells. The library was made by 5' RACE. Sequencing took place on an Illumina HiSeq 2500. A second roughly 6 to 12 cycle PCR used a sample-barcoded 5' primer and a J-beta primer mix. A template-switch 5' adaptor carrying 12 random nucleotides introduced a unique molecular identifier onto each TCR beta cDNA molecule. Each sample yielded at least 2.5 million CDR3-containing paired-end reads. All of the RNA was converted into first-strand cDNA using the Mint cDNA synthesis kit, with a TRBC-specific oligonucleotide serving as the primer. All cDNA was treated with uracil-DNA glycosylase and then went through a first 18-cycle PCR with the universal primers M1SS and BC2_uni_R. Per the source publication's procedure: For normalization, 1 million high-quality reads were randomly selected from each sample, with every read carrying a distinct molecular identifier. Reads with shared molecular identifiers were discarded instead of being binned into consensus sequences. MiTCR, with a Q25 quality threshold and the strictest error-elimination algorithm, was used for CDR3 identification, clonotype clustering and error correction. A nonparametric unseen species model with Euler transformation was used to estimate lower-bound total TCR beta diversity. TCRdb reran the public reads through fastp at Q25 and MiXCR, keeping productive beta chains. Duplicate CDR3 protein sequences are folded into a single record with the most common DNA and genes. The V and J calls follow TCRdb's processing rather than the paper's. Across this sample there are approximately 940,000 distinct CDR3 sequences, with around 49% seen only once. 13% of the sample lies in the top ten.

The chain links TRBV20-1 with TRBJ1-5; TRBD1 aligns with 9 central bases. This TCR was recovered from a man aged 25-45 years in good health. Sequencing was performed on blood. The CDR3 here reads CSAPEPGQGNQPQHF. The DNA is as follows: TGCAGTGCTCCGGAGCCGGGACAGGGTAATCAGCCCCAGCATTTT.